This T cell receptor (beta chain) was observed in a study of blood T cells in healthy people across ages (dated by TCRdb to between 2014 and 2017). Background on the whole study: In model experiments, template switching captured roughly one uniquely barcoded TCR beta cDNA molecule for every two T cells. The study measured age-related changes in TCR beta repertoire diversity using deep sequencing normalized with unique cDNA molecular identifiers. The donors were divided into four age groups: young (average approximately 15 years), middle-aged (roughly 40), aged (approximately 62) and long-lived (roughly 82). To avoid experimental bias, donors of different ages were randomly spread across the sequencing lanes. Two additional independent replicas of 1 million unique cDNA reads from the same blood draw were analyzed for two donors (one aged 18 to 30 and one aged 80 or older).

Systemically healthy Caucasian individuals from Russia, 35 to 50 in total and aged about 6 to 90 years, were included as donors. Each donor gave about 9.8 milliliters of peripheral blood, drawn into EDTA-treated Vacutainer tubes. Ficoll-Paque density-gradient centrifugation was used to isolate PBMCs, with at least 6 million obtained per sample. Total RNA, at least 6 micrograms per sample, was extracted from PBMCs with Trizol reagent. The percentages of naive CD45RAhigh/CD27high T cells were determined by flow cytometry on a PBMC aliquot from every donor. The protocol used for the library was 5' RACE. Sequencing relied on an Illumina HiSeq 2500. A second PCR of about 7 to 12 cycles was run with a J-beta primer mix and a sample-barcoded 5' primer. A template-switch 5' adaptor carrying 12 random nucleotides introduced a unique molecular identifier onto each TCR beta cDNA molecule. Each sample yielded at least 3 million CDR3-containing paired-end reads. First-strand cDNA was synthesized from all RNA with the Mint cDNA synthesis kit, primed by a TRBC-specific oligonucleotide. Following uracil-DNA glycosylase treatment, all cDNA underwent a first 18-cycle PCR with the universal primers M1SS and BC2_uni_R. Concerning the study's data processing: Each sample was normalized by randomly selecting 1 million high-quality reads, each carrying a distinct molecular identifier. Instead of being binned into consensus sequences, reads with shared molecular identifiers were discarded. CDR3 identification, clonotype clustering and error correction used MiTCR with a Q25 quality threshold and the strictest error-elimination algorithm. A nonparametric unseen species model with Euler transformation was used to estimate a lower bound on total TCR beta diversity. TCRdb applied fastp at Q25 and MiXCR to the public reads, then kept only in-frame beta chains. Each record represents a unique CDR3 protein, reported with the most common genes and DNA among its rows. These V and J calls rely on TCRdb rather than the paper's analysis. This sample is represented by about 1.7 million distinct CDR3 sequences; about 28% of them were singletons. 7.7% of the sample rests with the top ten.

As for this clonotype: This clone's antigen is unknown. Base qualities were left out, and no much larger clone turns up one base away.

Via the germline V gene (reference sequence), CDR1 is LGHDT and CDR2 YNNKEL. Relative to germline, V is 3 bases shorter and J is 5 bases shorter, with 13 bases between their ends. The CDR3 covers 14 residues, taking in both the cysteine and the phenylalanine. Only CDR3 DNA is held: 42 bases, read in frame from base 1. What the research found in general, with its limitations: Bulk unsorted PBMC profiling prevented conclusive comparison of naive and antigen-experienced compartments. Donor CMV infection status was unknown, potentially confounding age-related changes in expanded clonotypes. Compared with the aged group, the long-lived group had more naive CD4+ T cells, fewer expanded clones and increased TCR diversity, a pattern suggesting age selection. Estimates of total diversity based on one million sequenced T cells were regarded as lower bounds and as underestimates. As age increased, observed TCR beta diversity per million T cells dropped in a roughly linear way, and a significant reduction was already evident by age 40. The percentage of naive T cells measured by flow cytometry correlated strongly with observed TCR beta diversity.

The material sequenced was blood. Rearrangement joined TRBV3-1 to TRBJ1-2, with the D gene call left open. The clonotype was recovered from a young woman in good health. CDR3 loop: CASSHGSASYGYTF. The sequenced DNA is TGTGCCAGCAGCCACGGGAGTGCTTCGTATGGCTACACCTTC.